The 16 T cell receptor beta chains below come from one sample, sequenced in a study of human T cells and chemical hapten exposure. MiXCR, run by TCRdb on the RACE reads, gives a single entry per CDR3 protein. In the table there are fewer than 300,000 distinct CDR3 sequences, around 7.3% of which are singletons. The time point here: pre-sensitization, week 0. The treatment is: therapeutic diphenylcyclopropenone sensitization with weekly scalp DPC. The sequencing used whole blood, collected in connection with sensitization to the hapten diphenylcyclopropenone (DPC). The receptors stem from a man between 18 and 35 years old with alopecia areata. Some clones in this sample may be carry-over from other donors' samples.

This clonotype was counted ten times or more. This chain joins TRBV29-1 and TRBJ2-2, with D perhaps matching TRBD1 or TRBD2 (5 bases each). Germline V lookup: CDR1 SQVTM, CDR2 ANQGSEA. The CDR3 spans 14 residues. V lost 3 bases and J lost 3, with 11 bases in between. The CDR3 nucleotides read TGCAGCGTTGAGGGCCGGGGCGACACCGGGGAGCTGTTTTTT. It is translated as CSVEGRGDTGELFF.

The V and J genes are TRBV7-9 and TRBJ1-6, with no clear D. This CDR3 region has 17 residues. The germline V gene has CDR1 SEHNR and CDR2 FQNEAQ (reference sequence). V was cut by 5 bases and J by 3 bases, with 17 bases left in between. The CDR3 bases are TGTGCCAGCAGCCTCCGGGCTCCGACGGACTATAATTCACCCCTCCACTTT. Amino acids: CASSLRAPTDYNSPLHF.

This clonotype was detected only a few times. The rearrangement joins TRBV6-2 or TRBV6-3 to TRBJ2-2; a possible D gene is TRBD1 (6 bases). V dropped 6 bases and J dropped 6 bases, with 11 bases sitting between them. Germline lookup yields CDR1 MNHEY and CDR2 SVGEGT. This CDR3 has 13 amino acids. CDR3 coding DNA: TGTGCCAGCAGCTCAGGGGTACCCGGGGAGCTGTTTTTT. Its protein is CASSSGVPGELFF.

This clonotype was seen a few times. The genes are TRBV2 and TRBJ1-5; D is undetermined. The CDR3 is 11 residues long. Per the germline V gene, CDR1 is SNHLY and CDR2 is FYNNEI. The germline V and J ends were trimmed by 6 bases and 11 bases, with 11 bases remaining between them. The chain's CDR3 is CASRDGKAQHF. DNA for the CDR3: TGTGCCAGCAGGGACGGTAAAGCCCAGCATTTT.

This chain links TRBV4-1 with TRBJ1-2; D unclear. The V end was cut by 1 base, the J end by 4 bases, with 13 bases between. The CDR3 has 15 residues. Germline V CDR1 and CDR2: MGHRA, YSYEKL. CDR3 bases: TGCGCCAGCAGCCAAGGATCAGGAAGTATCTATGGCTACACCTTC. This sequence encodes CASSQGSGSIYGYTF.

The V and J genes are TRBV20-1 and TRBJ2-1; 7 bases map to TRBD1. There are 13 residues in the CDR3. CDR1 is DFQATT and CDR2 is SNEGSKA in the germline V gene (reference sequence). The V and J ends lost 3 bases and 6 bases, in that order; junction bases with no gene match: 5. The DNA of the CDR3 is TGCAGTGCTAGCGAGACAGGGCCCAATGAGCAGTTCTTC. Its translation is CSASETGPNEQFF.

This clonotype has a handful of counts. The CDR3 nucleotides are TGTGCCAGCAGCTTCTCCTGGGGCCAGTCGGATACGCAGTATTTT. Amino acid sequence: CASSFSWGQSDTQYF. The chain has TRBV11-2 and TRBJ2-3, with D possibly matching TRBD1 (5 bases). From germline, CDR1 is SGHAT and CDR2 FQNNGV. The CDR3 totals 15 residues. V dropped 3 bases and J dropped 6 bases, with 16 bases sitting between them. Together with reference TRBV11-2 and TRBJ2-3, the CDR3 gives the full variable domain: EAGVAQSPRYKIIEKRQSVAFWCNPISGHATLYWYQQILGQGPKLLIQFQNNGVVDDSQLPKDRFSAERLKGVDSTLKIQPAKLEDSAVYLCASSFSWGQSDTQYFGPGTRLTVL.

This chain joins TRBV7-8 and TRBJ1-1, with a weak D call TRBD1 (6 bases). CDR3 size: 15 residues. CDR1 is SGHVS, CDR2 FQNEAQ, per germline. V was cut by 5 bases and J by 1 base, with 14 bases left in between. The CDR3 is CASSPMDSRNTEAFF. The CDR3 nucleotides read TGTGCCAGCAGCCCAATGGACAGCAGGAACACTGAAGCTTTCTTT.

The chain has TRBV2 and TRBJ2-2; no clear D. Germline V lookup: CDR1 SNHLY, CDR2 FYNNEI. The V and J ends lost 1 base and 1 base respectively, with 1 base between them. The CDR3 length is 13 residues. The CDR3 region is CASSEENTGELFF. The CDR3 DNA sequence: TGTGCCAGCAGTGAAGAGAACACCGGGGAGCTGTTTTTT.

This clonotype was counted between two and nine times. The CDR3, as DNA: TGTGCCAGCGGAGGTACAGGGGGGGCCTACAATGAGCAGTTCTTC. Encoded protein: CASGGTGGAYNEQFF. The rearrangement joins TRBV7-3 to TRBJ2-1, with D possibly being TRBD1 (8 bases). V was shortened by 8 bases and J by 2 bases, with 16 bases between the two germline ends. CDR1 is SGHTA and CDR2 is FQGTGA in the germline V gene. This CDR3 region has 15 residues.

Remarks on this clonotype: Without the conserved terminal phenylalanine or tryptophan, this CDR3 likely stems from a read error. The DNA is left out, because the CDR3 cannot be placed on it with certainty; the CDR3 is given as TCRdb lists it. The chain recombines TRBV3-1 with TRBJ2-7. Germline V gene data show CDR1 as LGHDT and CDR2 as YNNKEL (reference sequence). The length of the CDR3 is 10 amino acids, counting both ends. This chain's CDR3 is CASSQVIKVP.

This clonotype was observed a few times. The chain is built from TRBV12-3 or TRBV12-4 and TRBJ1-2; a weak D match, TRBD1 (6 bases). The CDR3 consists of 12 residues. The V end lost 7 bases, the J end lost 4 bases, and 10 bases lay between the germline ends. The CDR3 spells CASKAGAYGYTF. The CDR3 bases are TGTGCCAGCAAGGCGGGGGCCTATGGCTACACCTTC.

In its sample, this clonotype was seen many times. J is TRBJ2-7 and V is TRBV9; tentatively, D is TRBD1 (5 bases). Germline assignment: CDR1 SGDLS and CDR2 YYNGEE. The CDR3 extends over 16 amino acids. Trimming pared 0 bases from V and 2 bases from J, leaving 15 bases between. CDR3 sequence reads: CASSVVDTPLPYEQYF. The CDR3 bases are TGTGCCAGCAGCGTAGTGGACACACCTCTACCCTACGAGCAGTACTTC.

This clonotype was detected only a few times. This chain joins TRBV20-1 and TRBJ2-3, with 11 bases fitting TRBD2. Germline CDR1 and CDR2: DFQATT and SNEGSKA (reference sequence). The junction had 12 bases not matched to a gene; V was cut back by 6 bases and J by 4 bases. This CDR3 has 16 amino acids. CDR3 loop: CSANAGTSGWADTQYF. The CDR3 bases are TGCAGTGCAAACGCTGGGACTAGCGGATGGGCAGATACGCAGTATTTT.

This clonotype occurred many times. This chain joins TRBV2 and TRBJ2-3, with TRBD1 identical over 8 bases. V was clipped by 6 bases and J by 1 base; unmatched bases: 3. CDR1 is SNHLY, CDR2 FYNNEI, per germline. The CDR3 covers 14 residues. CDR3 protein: CASRSTGGTDTQYF. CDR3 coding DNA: TGTGCCAGCAGATCGACAGGGGGCACAGATACGCAGTATTTT.

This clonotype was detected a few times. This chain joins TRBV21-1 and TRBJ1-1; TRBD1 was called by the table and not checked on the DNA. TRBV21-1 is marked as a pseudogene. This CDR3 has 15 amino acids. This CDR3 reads CASSKELVRETEAFF. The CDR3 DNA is TGTGCCAGCAGCAAAGAGCTGGTCAGGGAGACTGAAGCTTTCTTT.